The T cell receptor (beta chain) described here comes from a study of CXCR3-negative and CXCR3-positive naive CD8 T cells (dated by TCRdb to the late 2010s). Regarding the study in general: In total, some 130 million TRB reads were obtained, corresponding to roughly 1.5 +/- 0.3 million reads per library. The diversity and physicochemical repertoire analyses included some 11 donors pooled from two independent experiments. The TRBV-TRBJ cluster analysis covered naive subsets from 5 donors and memory cells from 3 donors. Overall results and qualifications from the work: Both naive subsets had comparably high repertoire diversity, while memory CD8+ T cells had much lower repertoire diversity. Because surface CD5, which is linked to self-reactivity in mice, was comparable between the naive subsets, TCR interaction strength was also inferred from TRB CDR3 physicochemical properties. CXCR3 expression partially decreased after cryopreservation, so most assays used freshly isolated PBMCs. Naive CXCR3-negative and CXCR3-positive cells from the same donor showed similar TRBV-TRBJ usage, whereas memory cells showed distinct patterns. TRB CDR3s from CXCR3-positive naive cells showed higher hydrophobicity (lower Kidera factor 4), lower energy, and higher strength and volume indices than CXCR3-negative naive cells.

Each CD8+ T cell subset was flow-sorted in triplicate, and 300,000 or so cells per subset were placed directly into RLT lysis buffer. To exclude memory contaminants, naive CD8+ T cells were stringently defined as CD45RO-CCR7+CD27+CD95-. Using standard density gradient centrifugation, peripheral blood mononuclear cells were isolated from buffy coats. Naive CXCR3-negative and CXCR3-positive CD8+ T cells were flow-sorted on a FACSAria III. Total RNA was extracted from sorted cells using an RNeasy Mini Kit. The germline V gene provides CDR1 SQVTM and CDR2 ANQGSEA. The CDR3 sequence holds 11 residues, the cysteine and phenylalanine included. This entry has no DNA. As to this clonotype: What this receptor recognizes is not known.

Sequencing took place on a NextSeq 550. The Human TCR Profiling Kit (MiLaboratory) was used to make UMI-labeled 5' RACE TRB cDNA libraries. cDNA synthesis used the entire amount of extracted RNA, and PCR amplification then used the entire amount of cDNA produced. Libraries were prepared in parallel with an identical number of PCR cycles. On the study's bioinformatics: With a minimum of two reads required per UMI, MIGEC and MiXCR pulled out about 50,000 +/- 10,000 unique UMI-labeled TRB cDNA molecules from each library. On average, around 40,000 +/- 10,000 functional in-frame TRB CDR3 nucleotide clonotypes lacking stop codons were found per library. After each sample was downsampled to 5000 UMI-labeled TRB molecules, VDJtools was used to calculate diversity metrics such as normalized Shannon-Wiener and Chao1. For the central five CDR3 residues, VDJtools calculated physicochemical properties weighted by clonotype size, namely interaction energy, strength, volume and Kidera factor 4. One entry per CDR3 protein sequence results from the TCRdb reprocessing of the reads, with DNA left out. In this record, the V and J calls reflect TCRdb's handling and not the investigators' own analysis. For this sample, the table gives under 85,000 distinct CDR3 sequences. Around 1.5% of the sample goes to the ten largest clones.

The specimen was naive CXCR3- CD8+ T cells from blood. Reading the label with the study, this specimen's cell subset or site is: CD45RO-CCR7+CD27+CD95- naive CD8+ T cells lacking CXCR3 (TNR3-). The receptor was isolated from a human donor in good health. Some clones in this sample may be carry-over from other donors' samples. In this chain, TRBV29-1 is recombined with TRBJ2-7. The CDR3 loop reads CSVASHREQYF.